The 30 T cell receptor beta chains in this list originate from one sample, sequenced in a study of cytomegalovirus exposure and HLA in healthy donors. Clones were sequenced by immunoSEQ multiplex PCR, and TCRdb holds only the in-frame ones, with some missing. The data show over 200,000 clones, 65% to 85% seen once. The sequencing input was PBMCs. The origin of the receptors is a woman aged 25-40 years in good health and CMV-seropositive.

This chain links TRBV27 with TRBJ2-1; no firm D call. Trimming shortened V by 0 bases and J by 3 bases, and 6 bases separated the two germline ends. CDR1 is MNHEY, CDR2 SMNVEV, per germline (reference sequence). The CDR3 consists of 14 residues. The CDR3: CASSLSGSYNEQFF. As DNA, the CDR3 is TGTGCCAGCAGTTTATCGGGCAGCTACAATGAGCAGTTCTTC.

The chain has TRBV29-1 and TRBJ2-5, with D possibly TRBD1 on 7 matching bases. V shed 7 bases and J shed 3 bases, with 15 bases lying between them. The CDR3 spans 13 residues. Per the germline V gene, CDR1 is SQVTM and CDR2 is ANQGSEA. CDR3 DNA sequence: TGCAGCGCCTGGGGGGACAGCAAAGAGACCCAGTACTTC. This translates into CSAWGDSKETQYF.

This chain uses TRBV4-3 with TRBJ2-1; D is perhaps TRBD1 (6 bases). This CDR3 has 13 amino acids. Germline lookup yields CDR1 LGHNA and CDR2 YSLEER. V lost 0 bases and J 9 bases, leaving 9 bases between the germline ends. DNA of the CDR3: TGCGCCAGCAGCCAAGATCTACAGGGTGAGCAGTTCTTC. Translating gives CASSQDLQGEQFF.

The chain has TRBV5-1 and TRBJ2-1; no definite D call. Trimming stripped 5 bases from V and 0 bases from J, with 9 bases between. The CDR3 is 14 residues long. The germline V gene encodes CDR1 SGHRS and CDR2 YFSETQ. This CDR3 reads CASSWRSSYNEQFF. The CDR3 DNA is TGCGCCAGCAGTTGGCGAAGCTCCTACAATGAGCAGTTCTTC. Full variable domain (remainder filled in from reference TRBV5-1 and TRBJ2-1): KAGVTQTPRYLIKTRGQQVTLSCSPISGHRSVSWYQQTPGQGLQFLFEYFSETQRNKGNFPGRFSGRQFSNSRSEMNVSTLELGDSALYLCASSWRSSYNEQFFGPGTRLTVL.

The V call is TRBV11-2, the J call TRBJ2-3; D perhaps matches TRBD1 (7 bases). The V and J ends lost 1 base and 6 bases respectively, with 26 bases between them. CDR3 size: 19 residues. The germline V gene encodes CDR1 SGHAT and CDR2 FQNNGV. CDR3 residues: CASSLVVLGRGGGADTQYF. Here the CDR3 DNA reads TGTGCCAGCAGCTTAGTGGTGTTGGGCAGAGGAGGGGGCGCGGATACGCAGTATTTT. Looking up the rest from reference TRBV11-2 and TRBJ2-3 gives the full variable domain: EAGVAQSPRYKIIEKRQSVAFWCNPISGHATLYWYQQILGQGPKLLIQFQNNGVVDDSQLPKDRFSAERLKGVDSTLKIQPAKLEDSAVYLCASSLVVLGRGGGADTQYFGPGTRLTVL.

In its sample, this clone was seen a few times. The chain couples TRBV18 to TRBJ1-3; D unclear. The V gene lost 2 bases and the J gene lost 5 bases, with 13 bases spanning the gap. CDR3 size: 15 residues. The V gene's germline CDR1 is KGHSH and CDR2 LQKENI. The CDR3 DNA is TGTGCCAGCTCACCAGCGGCAGACCAAAGAAACACCATATATTTT. The encoded protein is CASSPAADQRNTIYF. Drawing the rest from reference TRBV18 and TRBJ1-3, the complete variable domain is NAGVMQNPRHLVRRRGQEARLRCSPMKGHSHVYWYRQLPEEGLKFMVYLQKENIIDESGMPKERFSAEFPKEGPSILRIQQVVRGDSAAYFCASSPAADQRNTIYFGEGSWLTVV.

This sequence joins TRBV27 and TRBJ2-7; 9 bases fit TRBD2. The length of the CDR3 is 18 residues. Trimming took 5 bases from V and 2 from J; bases not matched to a gene: 16. Germline CDR1 reads MNHEY; CDR2 reads SMNVEV (reference sequence). CDR3 nucleotide sequence: TGTGCCAGCAGTAGACTGGACAGTAGGCGGGGGGGGCCCTACGAGCAGTACTTC. It translates to CASSRLDSRRGGPYEQYF.

V gene TRBV19 combines with J gene TRBJ1-5; D not resolved. Germline V gene data show CDR1 as LNHDA and CDR2 as SQIVND (reference sequence). CDR3 length equals 13 residues. Trimming took 3 bases from V and 4 from J, leaving 7 bases between them. The chain's CDR3 is CASSMADNQPQHF. CDR3 coding DNA: TGTGCCAGTAGTATGGCAGATAATCAGCCCCAGCATTTT.

The chain links TRBV18 to TRBJ1-1; D not resolved. The germline V gene encodes CDR1 KGHSH and CDR2 LQKENI. The CDR3 loop spans 14 amino acids. V lost 0 bases to trimming and J lost 1 base, with 6 bases between them. The CDR3 nucleotides read TGTGCCAGCTCACCACCAGGGCAGAACACTGAAGCTTTCTTT. It encodes CASSPPGQNTEAFF.

The chain links TRBV11-3 to TRBJ2-5; 9 bases map to TRBD1. In germline, CDR1 is SGHNT, CDR2 YENEEA. V trimming: 5 bases; J trimming: 1 base; junction bases outside the gene matches: 5. CDR3 length: 15 amino acids. CDR3 in amino acids: CASSTWDRAQETQYF. CDR3 DNA sequence: TGTGCCAGCAGCACTTGGGACAGGGCCCAAGAGACCCAGTACTTC.

The chain uses TRBV9 and TRBJ2-2, with D unclear. V was cut by 3 bases and J by 0 bases, with 3 bases left in between. The CDR3 is 13 residues long. Germline V gene sequence: CDR1 SGDLS, CDR2 YYNGEE. This CDR3 reads CASSASNTGELFF. DNA of the CDR3: TGTGCCAGCAGCGCTTCGAACACCGGGGAGCTGTTTTTT.

The table lists this clone with a few counts. The chain links TRBV14 to TRBJ1-2; the D gene is possibly TRBD1 (6 bases). The CDR3 contains 15 residues. Per germline, CDR1 SGHDN and CDR2 FVKESK. Trimming stripped 1 base from V and 2 bases from J, with 11 bases between. Here the CDR3 reads CASSQASGGNYGYTF. CDR3 sequence (DNA): TGTGCCAGCAGCCAAGCATCGGGGGGCAACTATGGCTACACCTTC.

The chain employs TRBV28 and TRBJ1-2; D is possibly TRBD1 (5 bases). Germline lookup yields CDR1 MDHEN and CDR2 SYDVKM. The V and J ends lost 6 bases and 0 bases respectively, with 11 bases between them. There are 14 residues in the CDR3. CDR3 nucleotides: TGTGCCAGCAGCGACAGATCTACTAACTATGGCTACACCTTC. This gives the protein CASSDRSTNYGYTF.

This clone was seen just once. This chain uses TRBV28 with TRBJ1-2; 10 bases are a match to TRBD1. The CDR3 consists of 16 residues. The germline gives CDR1 MDHEN, CDR2 SYDVKM. After removal of 5 bases from V and 13 bases from J, the junction contained 19 bases not matched to a gene. For the CDR3, the DNA is TGTGCCAGCAGTAGGGGATCGGGACAGGGGTCCTCGTTCTCCACCTTC. This translates into CASSRGSGQGSSFSTF.

This clone was detected only once. V usage is TRBV9 and J usage is TRBJ2-3, with 7 bases fitting TRBD2. Germline V CDR1 and CDR2: SGDLS, YYNGEE. The length of the CDR3 is 17 residues. J was trimmed by 2 bases and V by 3 bases; bases with no gene match: 12. The CDR3 loop is CASSASPKAGNTDTQYF. CDR3 nucleotides: TGTGCCAGCAGCGCCAGCCCTAAAGCGGGAAACACAGATACGCAGTATTTT. Together with reference TRBV9 and TRBJ2-3, the CDR3 gives the full variable domain: DSGVTQTPKHLITATGQRVTLRCSPRSGDLSVYWYQQSLDQGLQFLIQYYNGEERAKGNILERFSAQQFPDLHSELNLSSLELGDSALYFCASSASPKAGNTDTQYFGPGTRLTVL.

The sample holds one count of this clone. V is TRBV30 and J is TRBJ1-1, with 8 bases that match TRBD1. After removal of 4 bases from V and 7 bases from J, the junction contained 8 bases not matched to a gene. CDR1 GTSNPN and CDR2 SVGIG come from the germline V gene (reference sequence). CDR3 length: 13 amino acids. The CDR3 reads CAWTIRDRLEAFF. CDR3 nucleotides: TGTGCCTGGACAATCCGGGACAGGCTTGAAGCTTTCTTT.

The gene calls are TRBV30 and TRBJ1-1, with D possibly TRBD1 on 6 matching bases. CDR3 length: 20 residues. Germline V gene data show CDR1 as GTSNPN and CDR2 as SVGIG (reference sequence). The germline V and J ends were trimmed by 4 bases and 4 bases, with 34 bases remaining between them. The CDR3 DNA reads TGTGCCTGGACCCCGTGGGGGGGGGCGGAGGGTTGGAGAGGTGGCACTGAAGCTTTCTTT. Translated: CAWTPWGGAEGWRGGTEAFF. Looking up the rest from reference TRBV30 and TRBJ1-1 gives the full variable domain: SQTIHQWPATLVQPVGSPLSLECTVEGTSNPNLYWYRQAAGRGLQLLFYSVGIGQISSEVPQNLSASRPQDRQFILSSKKLLLSDSGFYLCAWTPWGGAEGWRGGTEAFFGQGTRLTVV.

The chain recombines TRBV10-3 with TRBJ2-3, with 7 bases that match TRBD1. The trim removed 8 bases at V and 2 bases at J, leaving 10 bases unmatched. Germline V lookup: CDR1 ENHRY, CDR2 SYGVKD. The CDR3 covers 15 residues. The CDR3 is CAISRARGTTDTQYF. DNA of the CDR3: TGTGCCATCTCCCGAGCCAGGGGGACCACAGATACGCAGTATTTT.

In this sample, this clone turned up many times. The genes are TRBV11-2 and TRBJ2-7; 13 positions agree with TRBD2. The CDR3 totals 19 residues. The germline gives CDR1 SGHAT, CDR2 FQNNGV. The junction had 10 bases not matched to a gene; V was cut back by 2 bases and J by 0 bases. This chain's CDR3 is CASSLSPGLAGPYSYEQYF. As DNA, the CDR3 is TGTGCCAGCAGCTTATCGCCGGGACTAGCGGGACCTTACTCCTACGAGCAGTACTTC.

The V gene is TRBV2, the J gene TRBJ1-2, with D possibly being TRBD1 (6 bases). V lost 6 bases to trimming and J lost 2 bases, with 19 bases between them. Germline V lookup: CDR1 SNHLY, CDR2 FYNNEI. This CDR3 region has 16 residues. CDR3 loop: CASRSARGPRNYGYTF. Written as DNA, the CDR3 is TGTGCCAGCAGAAGTGCCAGGGGCCCTCGCAACTATGGCTACACCTTC.

V is TRBV5-1 and J is TRBJ2-1, with TRBD2 as a possible D gene (5 bases). CDR1 and CDR2 from the germline V gene are SGHRS and YFSETQ. The CDR3 is made up of 17 amino acids. V shed 0 bases and J shed 9 bases, with 22 bases lying between them. CDR3 nucleotide sequence: TGCGCCAGCAGCTTGGTTAGGGTAGCGCAAGAGGCAGGTGAGCAGTTCTTC. Protein sequence: CASSLVRVAQEAGEQFF.

The chain couples TRBV6-5 to TRBJ1-2; D not resolved. The CDR3 loop spans 15 amino acids. The germline V gene has CDR1 MNHEY and CDR2 SVGAGI. V shed 6 bases and J shed 0 bases, with 14 bases lying between them. The CDR3 sequence: CASSPYNRPNYGYTF. The CDR3 region has the DNA TGTGCCAGCAGCCCATACAACAGACCTAACTATGGCTACACCTTC.

The chain's CDR3 is CASSFNAGHTQYF. The CDR3 DNA reads as TGTGCCAGCAGTTTTAATGCGGGACATACGCAGTATTTT. The rearrangement uses TRBV27 and TRBJ2-3; a weak D match, TRBD2 (6 bases). Germline V gene data show CDR1 as MNHEY and CDR2 as SMNVEV (reference sequence). V gave up 3 bases and J gave up 7 bases, with 11 bases separating them. The CDR3 totals 13 residues.

The J gene is TRBJ1-1, the V gene TRBV30; unclear D gene. Trimming shortened V by 2 bases and J by 5 bases, and 15 bases separated the two germline ends. Germline lookup yields CDR1 GTSNPN and CDR2 SVGIG (reference sequence). This CDR3 has 14 residues. The CDR3 loop is CAWSMTLRGTEAFF. In DNA, the CDR3 is TGTGCCTGGAGTATGACCCTAAGAGGGACTGAAGCTTTCTTT.

This clone was observed a handful of times. This chain connects TRBV7-9 to TRBJ2-3; D not resolved. This CDR3 is built from 13 residues. With 1 base removed from V and 1 base from J, the gap between germline ends came to 3 bases. Germline V gene lookup returns CDR1 SEHNR and CDR2 FQNEAQ (reference sequence). In DNA form, the CDR3 reads TGTGCCAGCAGCTTAGAGGGCACAGATACGCAGTATTTT. Its translation: CASSLEGTDTQYF.

This chain links TRBV2 with TRBJ2-7; D not resolved. Per the germline V gene, CDR1 is SNHLY and CDR2 is FYNNEI. V lost 5 bases to trimming and J lost 3 bases, with 11 bases between them. This CDR3 region has 13 residues. The CDR3 loop is CASSSRTDYEQYF. As DNA, the CDR3 is TGTGCCAGCAGTTCCCGGACCGACTACGAGCAGTACTTC. Drawing the rest from reference TRBV2 and TRBJ2-7, the complete variable domain is EPEVTQTPSHQVTQMGQEVILRCVPISNHLYFYWYRQILGQKVEFLVSFYNNEISEKSEIFDDQFSVERPDGSNFTLKIRSTKLEDSAMYFCASSSRTDYEQYFGPGTRLTVT.

Judged by abundance, this clone is medium-sized. CDR3 DNA: TGTGCCAGCAGTCCTATCGGGGGTGGGGTTGACGAGCAGTACTTC. Protein sequence: CASSPIGGGVDEQYF. The V call is TRBV11-3, the J call TRBJ2-7, with D possibly matching TRBD2 (6 bases). The CDR3 is made up of 15 amino acids. V dropped 6 bases and J dropped 5 bases, with 20 bases sitting between them. From germline, CDR1 is SGHNT and CDR2 YENEEA.

This clone has a single count. The chain joins TRBV13 to TRBJ2-3; D not resolved. Germline CDR1 PRHDT, CDR2 FYEKMQ (reference sequence). V lost 1 base to trimming and J lost 2 bases, with 10 bases between them. This CDR3 is built from 15 residues. CDR3 sequence (DNA): TGTGCCAGCAGCTTAGCTCCAGGAGCCACAGATACGCAGTATTTT. Translated: CASSLAPGATDTQYF.

This sequence joins TRBV18 and TRBJ1-1, with a tentative D call TRBD1 (6 bases). Germline assignment: CDR1 KGHSH and CDR2 LQKENI. The CDR3 spans 15 residues. The V end was cut by 3 bases, the J end by 4 bases, with 15 bases between. CDR3 sequence reads: CASSPTGARGTEAFF. The CDR3 nucleotides read TGTGCCAGCTCACCGACGGGGGCGCGCGGCACTGAAGCTTTCTTT.

The chain links TRBV19 to TRBJ1-4; D is undetermined. CDR1 LNHDA and CDR2 SQIVND come from the germline V gene (reference sequence). Trimming took 6 bases from V and 1 from J, leaving 9 bases between them. The CDR3 contains 14 residues. As DNA, the CDR3 is TGTGCCAGTAGCACGGTCCGAACTAATGAAAAACTGTTTTTT. Amino acid sequence: CASSTVRTNEKLFF.